This entry describes one T cell receptor (beta chain). This clone was found once. The antigen this receptor binds is unknown. Base qualities are not at hand, and no much larger clone is one base apart. The CDR3 sequence holds 12 residues, the cysteine and phenylalanine included. Here the CDR3 DNA is all that survives: 36 bases in frame from base 1. V and J are truncated by 4 bases and 3 bases respectively, leaving an intervening sequence of 6 bases. Looking up the germline V gene (reference sequence) yields CDR1 SEHNR and CDR2 FQNEAQ. What this sample's time point label stands for: cells obtained before transplantation from donor or recipient. CD3+CD4+ and CD3+CD8+ populations were FACS-sorted from unstimulated pre-transplant donor and recipient cells taken from spleen or lymph nodes. Library preparation employed the immunoSEQ multiplex PCR assay. For most patients, genomic DNA was isolated using the Qiagen DNeasy Blood and Tissue Kit and was shipped frozen to Adaptive Biotechnologies for TCR sequencing. Adaptive Biotechnologies carried out high-throughput TCR-beta CDR3 sequencing of genomic DNA for most patients. The study's processing was this. Adaptive's ImmunoSEQ software supplied the TCR sequencing data for 18 patients, while MiXCR and VDJtools were used to process a few other patients. CD4 versus CD8 sorting errors were corrected by removing sequences found in both subsets at a frequency ratio below 5:1. CDR3 nucleotide sequences shared by donor and recipient were removed because the origin of these sequences could not be assigned. Alloreactive clones required at least 2-fold expansion over unstimulated cells and minimum CFSE-low frequency of 0.002% (template counts) or 0.001% (read counts). Clones were considered mappable if detected in sequenced pre-transplant spleen, lymph node, or MLR CFSE-low populations of the donor or recipient. The cumulative frequency of alloreactive clones was calculated as a percentage of all sequences, weighted by copy number. TCRdb re-hosts the immuneACCESS table, in-frame sequences only. Its copies lack some clones; in the studies checked, an unresolved V gene accounts for under half of them, and the cause for the rest is not known. V and J calls and clone size follow that table, whereas D and trimming were derived from the DNA. Present in this sample are tens of thousands of clones, roughly 90% of which were seen just once. The ten largest clones take up 0.5% to 0.8% of the sample.

This sample was taken from a study of graft-versus-host responses after intestinal transplantation listed by TCRdb under 2021. Study-wide context: The transplants that recipients received were multivisceral, liver-intestinal, or isolated intestinal. Donor T cell macrochimerism was defined as a peak of at least 4% donor T cells among recipient peripheral blood mononuclear cells. Graft-versus-host and host-versus-graft alloreactive T cell clones were tracked in the graft, circulation and bone marrow after intestinal transplantation using bulk TCR-beta CDR3 sequencing. A cohort of about 26 intestinal transplant recipients, including one retransplant, was enrolled, and 3 patients lacking pretransplant specimens were excluded. Every recipient was given anti-thymocyte globulin induction, followed by approximately three years of maintenance tacrolimus and steroids. Rather than being sequenced by the commercial service, samples from a few later patients were sequenced in-house on an Illumina MiSeq and processed with MiXCR. To identify alloreactive clones, pre-transplant mixed lymphocyte reaction products were sequenced and compared with unstimulated pre-transplant donor and recipient T cells.

Study-wide conclusions, independent of this receptor: High GvH to HvG T cell clonal ratios were observed in the allografts of patients with donor T cell macrochimerism. Conclusions were limited by the relatively low number and heterogeneity of intestinal transplant patients. GvH clones were detected in recipient bone marrow, and some of these GvH clones were observed earlier in ileal mucosa or blood, consistent with an intestinal mucosal origin. Peak levels of circulating GvH clones were associated with declines in HvG clones early after transplant.

The starting material was unstimulated CD4+ T cells sorted from spleen or lymph node cells, obtained before transplant. The chain is made from TRBV7-9 and TRBJ2-5, with the D gene call left open. The sequence came from a human donor who was the organ donor for an intestinal transplant. The CDR3 region: CASSSREETQYF. The DNA is TGTGCCAGCAGCTCCCGAGAAGAGACCCAGTACTTC.